This TCR beta chain appears in the sequencing data of a study of T-cell reconstitution after alpha-beta-depleted transplantation in children. A TCRbeta library incorporating unique molecular identifiers was prepared. TCRdb redid the calling of the PCR reads with MiXCR, one entry per CDR3 protein. In the table there are 70,000 to 95,000 distinct CDR3 sequences, 12% of which are singletons. The CDR3 runs to 17 residues. CDR1 and CDR2 (germline): KGHSH, LQKENI. Trimming left V 5 bases short and J 3 bases short, with 23 bases between. In its sample, this clonotype is medium-sized (0.01 to 0.1%). The rearrangement joins TRBV18 to TRBJ2-7; possibly TRBD1 for D (5 bases). The starting material was PBMCs from the stem cell graft donor, obtained from the stem cell graft. The TCR sequence derives from a human donor who donated a stem cell graft to a child with inherited bone marrow failure. The CDR3 is CASSIHLGPRTLYEQYF. In DNA, the CDR3 is TGTGCCAGCTCAATCCACCTCGGACCCAGGACACTCTACGAGCAGTACTTC.